The T cell receptor (beta chain) described here comes from a study of blood T cell repertoires in COVID-19. Study in general: The samples span acute and convalescent COVID-19 from the United States, Italy and Spain. In each case, the material was cDNA or gDNA derived from T cells, B-cell-depleted T cells, or PBMCs.

Original methodology: Estimated nucleated cell counts came from reference gene primer amplification. Profiled with immunoSEQ multiplex PCR; TCRdb holds only in-frame clones, not every one. V, J and clone size reflect that table, while D and trimming were determined from the DNA. This table holds 110,000 or so clones, roughly 81% found once. The TCR sequence derives from a human donor in a cohort sampled during active COVID-19. Sequencing was done on a sample of peripheral blood.

The CDR3, as DNA: TGTGCCAGCAGCTTGGCATCACCGGGACAGGGGTCCTACGAGCAGTACTTC. It encodes CASSLASPGQGSYEQYF. The J gene is TRBJ2-7, the V gene TRBV5-8; TRBD1 aligns across 10 bases. The CDR3 loop spans 17 amino acids. The germline CDR1 and CDR2 sequences are SGHTS and YDEGEE. The junction had 7 bases not matched to a gene; V was cut back by 0 bases and J by 1 base.